This TCR beta chain appears in the sequencing data of a study of response to subunit inactivated influenza vaccine. As concerns this clonotype: Antigen unknown.

Study-wide points: That few new T cells are recruited by each seasonal influenza vaccination was the authors' suggestion.

MiXCR, applied by TCRdb to the RT-PCR reads, yields one record per CDR3 protein. The data contain 450,000 to 550,000 distinct CDR3 sequences, around 25% of them seen just once; the ten biggest clones take up about 1.9%. The germline V gene encodes CDR1 SGHAT and CDR2 FQDESV (reference sequence). This CDR3 region has 18 residues. The ends were cut back, 1 base at V and 9 bases at J, with 25 bases in the middle. The V call is TRBV11-1, the J call TRBJ2-1, with D perhaps given as TRBD1 or TRBD2 (5 bases each). The clonotype originates from a man between 50 and 59 years old who received an inactivated influenza vaccine. This sample comprised CD4+ T cells sorted from PBMCs, obtained approximately 5 days after vaccination. The CDR3 nucleotides are TGTGCCAGCAGCTTAGGAACCGGGGCCGGGGAGTTGTGGAGTGAGCAGTTCTTC. Translating it yields CASSLGTGAGELWSEQFF. Variable domain in full (rest from reference TRBV11-1 and TRBJ2-1): EAEVAQSPRYKITEKSQAVAFWCDPISGHATLYWYRQILGQGPELLVQFQDESVVDDSQLPKDRFSAERLKGVDSTLKIQPAELGDSAMYLCASSLGTGAGELWSEQFFGPGTRLTVL.